Listed below are T cell receptor beta chains from one sample, sequenced in a study of blood T cell repertoires in COVID-19. Generated by immunoSEQ multiplex PCR, the TCRdb table keeps only in-frame clones and is missing some. This table holds about 230,000 clones, just over 85% found once. The sequenced material came from peripheral blood. The receptor source for this set is a man between 45 and 60 years old with COVID-19, enrolled during active disease. CDR3s include the opening cysteine and the closing phenylalanine or tryptophan. The D gene is left open where the match is weak. Rows give clone size only sometimes, using once, few, many, or a class for an expanded clone.

clone size	D gene	V gene	J gene	CDR3 DNA	CDR3 protein
few	TRBD1	TRBV13	TRBJ2-7	TGTGCCAGCAGCTCACGGGACAGCTCCTACGAGCAGTACTTC	CASSSRDSSYEQYF
few	TRBD1	TRBV20-1	TRBJ1-6	TGCAGTGCACAGGGGACCCCGCAGCTCCACTTT	CSAQGTPQLHF
NA	TRBD1	TRBV15	TRBJ2-7	TGTGCCACCAGCCGGGACAGGGGTTTAGGGGAGCAGTACTTC	CATSRDRGLGEQYF
NA	NA	TRBV7-9	TRBJ2-7	TGTGCCAGCAGCCGAGCCGTAGATGACTACGAGCAGTACTTC	CASSRAVDDYEQYF
NA	NA	TRBV28	TRBJ1-2	TGTGCCAGCAGTTTTGGGGGGAACTATGGCTACACCTTC	CASSFGGNYGYTF
NA	TRBD2	TRBV24-1	TRBJ2-1	TGTGCCACCAGTGATTCAGGGCGGGAGGGCCCCGGTGAGCAGTTCTTC	CATSDSGREGPGEQFF
NA	NA	TRBV5-5	TRBJ2-7	TGTGCCAGCAGCCAGAACATAGCGGCGTCCTACGAGCAGTACTTC	CASSQNIAASYEQYF
NA	NA	TRBV4-3	TRBJ2-5	TGCGCCAGCAGCCCTTACAGGGAAGAGACCCAGTACTTC	CASSPYREETQYF
NA	TRBD1	TRBV3-1/TRBV3-2	TRBJ2-7	TGTGCCAGCAGCCAAGATGGGGCGGGGACAGGGTTGTCCTACGAGCAGTACTTC	CASSQDGAGTGLSYEQYF
once	NA	TRBV13	TRBJ1-1	TGTGCCAGCAGCTCCGCGAGGCGGGGAAGGACTGAAGCTTTCTTT	CASSSARRGRTEAFF
once	TRBD2	TRBV10-3	TRBJ2-1	TGTGCCATCAGGAAGCGGGGGGGCCTCAGCTCCTACAATGAGCAGTTCTTC	CAIRKRGGLSSYNEQFF
NA	TRBD1	TRBV18	TRBJ2-5	TGTGCCAGCTCACCTAGGACAGGGTACCAAGAGACCCAGTACTTC	CASSPRTGYQETQYF
few	NA	TRBV6-5	TRBJ2-2	TGTGCCAGCAAAGCAGGGGCGACGAACACCGGGGAGCTGTTTTTT	CASKAGATNTGELFF
NA	NA	TRBV29-1	TRBJ2-1	TGCAGTCGTCGGGACACCTACAATGAGCAGTTCTTC	CSRRDTYNEQFF
NA	NA	TRBV5-1	TRBJ2-2	TGCGCCAGCAGCTTGAGTAGTATCGGGGAGCTGTTTTTT	CASSLSSIGELFF
NA	NA	TRBV5-1	TRBJ2-6	TGCGCCAGCAGCCTTACAGGGAGGGGAACTGGGGCCAACGTCCTGACTTTC	CASSLTGRGTGANVLTF
few	NA	TRBV7-6	TRBJ1-2	TGTGCCAGCAGCTTAGGACAGGCACCCAGCTATGGCTACACCTTC	CASSLGQAPSYGYTF
NA	TRBD2	TRBV10-2	TRBJ2-3	TGCGCCAGCAGTTACCGGACTAGCGGGTTTACAGATACGCAGTATTTT	CASSYRTSGFTDTQYF
NA	NA	TRBV24-1	TRBJ2-6	TGTGCCACCAGTCAGGGTAATATTTGGGCTGGGGCCAACGTCCTGACTTTC	CATSQGNIWAGANVLTF
NA	NA	TRBV7-3	TRBJ2-5	TGTGCCAGCAGCTCAAGCGGGCACAAAGAGACCCAGTACTTC	CASSSSGHKETQYF
NA	TRBD1	TRBV28	TRBJ1-5	TGTGCCAGCAGTTTATGGATGGACAGGGGGATGAGCAATCAGCCCCAGCATTTT	CASSLWMDRGMSNQPQHF
NA	NA	TRBV6-5	TRBJ2-7	TGTGCCAGCAGATCTGACCAGGGGAGCTACGAGCAGTACTTC	CASRSDQGSYEQYF
NA	NA	TRBV5-6	TRBJ1-3	TGTGCCAGCAGCTTGGCAGGAAACACCATATATTTT	CASSLAGNTIYF
NA	TRBD2	TRBV3-1/TRBV3-2	TRBJ2-7	TGTGCCAGCAGCCAAGTCGGACTAGCGGGGACCTACGAGCAGTACTTC	CASSQVGLAGTYEQYF
NA	NA	TRBV7-5	TRBJ1-5	TGTGTCAGAAGCTTAGTAGCAGGGGAGTTATGTCCCAATAGCAATCAGCCCCAGCATTTT	CVRSLVAGELCPNSNQPQHF
once	TRBD1	TRBV5-4	TRBJ2-5	TGTGCCAGCAGCTTCTATCGGGCAGGGGGTGCGGAGACCCAGTACTTC	CASSFYRAGGAETQYF
NA	NA	TRBV6-5	TRBJ2-1	TGTGCCAGCAGTTCGGGCAGGGGTTACAATGAGCAGTTCTTC	CASSSGRGYNEQFF
NA	NA	TRBV5-1	TRBJ1-1	TGCGCCAGCAGCTTCAACAAACAGGGAACGAACACTGAAGCTTTCTTT	CASSFNKQGTNTEAFF